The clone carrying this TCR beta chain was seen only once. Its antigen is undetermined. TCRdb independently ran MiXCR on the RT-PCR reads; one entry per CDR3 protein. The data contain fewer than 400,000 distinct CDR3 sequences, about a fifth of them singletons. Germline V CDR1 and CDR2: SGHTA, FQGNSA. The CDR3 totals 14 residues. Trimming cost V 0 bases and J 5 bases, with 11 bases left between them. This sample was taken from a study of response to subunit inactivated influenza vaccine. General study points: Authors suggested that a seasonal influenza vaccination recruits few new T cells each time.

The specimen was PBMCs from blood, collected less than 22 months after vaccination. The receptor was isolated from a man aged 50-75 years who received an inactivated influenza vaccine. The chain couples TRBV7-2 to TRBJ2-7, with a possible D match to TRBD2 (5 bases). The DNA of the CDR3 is TGTGCCAGCAGCTTAGCTGCTAGCCGGCACGAGCAGTACTTC. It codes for CASSLAASRHEQYF.